The T cell receptor beta chain described here comes from a study of T-cell memory formation after mild COVID-19. Points from the study as a whole: Clones which contracted sat mainly in CM and EM if CD4+, and in EMRA if CD8+.

This CDR3 is built from 16 residues. The germline CDR1 and CDR2 sequences are LGHNA and YSLEER. V gave up 3 bases and J gave up 1 base, with 13 bases separating them. Sample barcodes and UMIs were carried by the TCR alpha and TCR beta cDNA libraries that 5'RACE generated with constant-segment primers. MiXCR was run by TCRdb on the 5' RACE reads, yielding one entry per CDR3 protein. Among roughly 340,000 distinct CDR3 sequences listed, roughly 20% were seen once. This clonotype was found a few times. Its antigen remains unknown. The chain joins TRBV4-3 to TRBJ2-4; maybe TRBD2 (5 bases). The sequenced sample consisted of PBMCs or a T cell subset sorted from them (not recorded which). This TCR was recovered from a man aged 18 to 29 who had mild COVID-19 (a few samples of this study predate the infection). Cell type and time point are not known. The CDR3 DNA reads TGCGCCAGCAGCCAGAGGGCTTGGGAGGCCAAAAACATTCAGTACTTC. It codes for CASSQRAWEAKNIQYF.